This T cell receptor (beta chain) is from a study of blood T cell repertoires in COVID-19. Germline CDR1 and CDR2: SGHNT and YYREEE (reference sequence). The CDR3 contains 15 residues. V lost 5 bases and J lost 0, with 15 bases in between. TCRdb's copy holds only in-frame clones and misses some; the assay was immunoSEQ multiplex PCR. The sample gives about 28,000 clones, 87% of which show up once; approximately 5.4% is in the top ten. The V call is TRBV5-4, the J call TRBJ2-7, with D perhaps TRBD2 (7 bases). The receptor was isolated from a man aged 60 to 75 with active COVID-19. Sequencing was carried out using peripheral blood. The CDR3 sequence: CASSGGGISSYEQYF. CDR3 DNA: TGTGCCAGCAGTGGGGGGGGCATATCCTCCTACGAGCAGTACTTC.